One sample yielded the 10 T cell receptor beta chains listed below, sequenced in a study of T cells in Graves' hyperthyroidism and ophthalmopathy. Amplified TCR beta CDR3 regions derived from RNA transcripts. Researchers ran a first-round RT-PCR on the TCR CDR3 using the HTBI primer set. TCRdb re-analysed the multiplex PCR reads in MiXCR, keeping a single row per CDR3 protein. The sample yields about 600,000 distinct CDR3 sequences, roughly 15% seen once. The sample was blood. The receptor set was obtained from a woman aged 50 to 60 with Graves' ophthalmopathy.

This clonotype was seen a handful of times. This chain links TRBV6-2 or TRBV6-3 with TRBJ1-5; no reliable D call. The V gene's germline CDR1 is MNHEY and CDR2 SVGEGT. V gave up 6 bases and J gave up 10 bases, with 13 bases separating them. This CDR3 is built from 12 residues. In DNA, the CDR3 is TGTGCCAGCAGAAGGAAGGCAGGCCCCCAGCATTTT. Translation gives CASRRKAGPQHF.

This sequence joins TRBV6-1 and TRBJ2-7; possible D gene TRBD2, 5 bases. Germline V gene data show CDR1 as MNHNS and CDR2 as SASEGT. V dropped 7 bases and J dropped 0 bases, with 10 bases sitting between them. The CDR3 has 13 residues. Here the CDR3 reads CASTSRDSYEQYF. The CDR3 nucleotides read TGTGCCAGCACCTCCCGGGACTCCTACGAGCAGTACTTC.

This clonotype has a handful of counts. This rearrangement joins TRBV28 to TRBJ2-1, with D possibly matching TRBD2 (6 bases). Looked up from germline, CDR1 is MDHEN and CDR2 is SYDVKM. The CDR3 totals 15 residues. V lost 4 bases to trimming and J lost 0 bases, with 10 bases between them. For the CDR3, the DNA is TGTGCCAGCAGTTGGGACTCGACCTCCTACAATGAGCAGTTCTTC. Amino acid sequence: CASSWDSTSYNEQFF.

This clonotype was counted many times. The V call is TRBV7-8, the J call TRBJ2-2, with a weak D call TRBD2 (5 bases). The CDR3 consists of 17 residues. V dropped 7 bases and J dropped 4 bases, with 22 bases sitting between them. In germline, CDR1 is SGHVS, CDR2 FQNEAQ. The CDR3 here is CASIRVTGSWGTGELFF. The CDR3 region has the DNA TGTGCCAGCATCAGAGTAACGGGGAGTTGGGGCACCGGGGAGCTGTTTTTT.

This clonotype showed up many times. The rearrangement links TRBV7-2 to TRBJ2-3, with D tentatively TRBD1 (6 bases). V was pared by 1 base and J by 0 bases, with 17 bases between. The germline CDR1 and CDR2 sequences are SGHTA and FQGNSA. CDR3 size: 18 residues. Written as DNA, the CDR3 is TGTGCCAGCAGCTTAGAGGTTCCGGGACAATTTAGCACAGATACGCAGTATTTT. Residues: CASSLEVPGQFSTDTQYF. The variable domain in full, with the rest retrieved from reference TRBV7-2 and TRBJ2-3, is GAGVSQSPSNKVTEKGKDVELRCDPISGHTALYWYRQSLGQGLEFLIYFQGNSAPDKSGLPSDRFSAERTGGSVSTLTIQRTQQEDSAVYLCASSLEVPGQFSTDTQYFGPGTRLTVL.

In this sample, this clonotype turned up a few times. This chain connects TRBV24-1 to TRBJ2-5; D perhaps matches TRBD1 (6 bases). Germline V gives CDR1 KGHDR, CDR2 SFDVKD. This CDR3 has 15 residues. V lost 3 bases to trimming and J lost 5 bases, with 15 bases between them. CDR3 sequence reads: CATSDPTGPPETQYF. CDR3 sequence (DNA): TGTGCCACCAGTGATCCAACAGGGCCCCCGGAGACCCAGTACTTC.

The V gene is TRBV20-1, the J gene TRBJ1-6, with TRBD1 as a possible D gene (5 bases). V dropped 5 bases and J dropped 6 bases, with 17 bases sitting between them. The CDR3 consists of 15 residues. Germline assignment: CDR1 DFQATT and CDR2 SNEGSKA (reference sequence). The CDR3 DNA is TGCAGTGCTTCCGTTACAGGCGGTACTAATTCACCCCTCCACTTT. Its translation is CSASVTGGTNSPLHF.

This clonotype was detected ten times or more. J is TRBJ2-6 and V is TRBV9, with D perhaps TRBD2 (7 bases). In germline, CDR1 is SGDLS, CDR2 YYNGEE. Trimming took off 4 bases at V and 7 bases at J, with 21 bases between the two ends. The CDR3 sequence is 17 residues long. Here the CDR3 reads CASSTRGAPLSANVLTF. The CDR3 DNA follows: TGTGCCAGCAGCACCCGGGGGGCCCCTCTCAGTGCCAACGTCCTGACTTTC.

This chain joins TRBV6-1 and TRBJ2-7; D is uncertain. Germline CDR1 is MNHNS and CDR2 is SASEGT. CDR3 length: 14 residues. The germline V and J ends were trimmed by 3 bases and 3 bases, with 12 bases remaining between them. This CDR3 reads CASSDAMTLYEQYF. The CDR3 DNA reads as TGTGCCAGCAGTGACGCCATGACCCTCTACGAGCAGTACTTC.

The rearrangement joins TRBV29-1 to TRBJ2-7; 8 bases are a match to TRBD1. Looked up from germline, CDR1 is SQVTM and CDR2 is ANQGSEA. V shed 6 bases and J 3 bases; nucleotides not matched to a gene: 4. This CDR3 is built from 12 residues. The CDR3 reads CSVPGQGYEQYF. CDR3 in DNA: TGCAGCGTCCCAGGACAGGGCTACGAGCAGTACTTC.